The present entry profiles one T cell receptor beta chain with its context. What it binds is unknown. Primers used in a second PCR of about 6 to 11 cycles were a sample-barcoded 5' primer and a J-beta primer mix. Each cDNA molecule was tagged by a template-switch adaptor with 12 random nucleotides. Each CDR3 protein is one row after TCRdb ran MiXCR on the 5' RACE reads. The data hold 1.2 million to 1.5 million distinct CDR3 sequences, with almost 60% observed a single time. Extractions gave at least 5 micrograms of total RNA per sample. J lost 5 bases, V lost 0 bases, and 1 base had no gene match. Germline V gene sequence: CDR1 KGHDR, CDR2 SFDVKD. The CDR3 runs 14 residues. These data come from a study of blood T cells in healthy people across ages. Study-wide results and limits: Per million T cells, TCR beta diversity dropped roughly linearly as age increased.

V usage is TRBV24-1 and J usage is TRBJ2-3; 7 positions match TRBD2. Sample: blood. The TCR sequence derives from a man aged 18 to 30 in good health. The CDR3 is CATSDLGGGDTQYF. CDR3 bases: TGTGCCACCAGTGATTTGGGGGGGGGAGATACGCAGTATTTT.